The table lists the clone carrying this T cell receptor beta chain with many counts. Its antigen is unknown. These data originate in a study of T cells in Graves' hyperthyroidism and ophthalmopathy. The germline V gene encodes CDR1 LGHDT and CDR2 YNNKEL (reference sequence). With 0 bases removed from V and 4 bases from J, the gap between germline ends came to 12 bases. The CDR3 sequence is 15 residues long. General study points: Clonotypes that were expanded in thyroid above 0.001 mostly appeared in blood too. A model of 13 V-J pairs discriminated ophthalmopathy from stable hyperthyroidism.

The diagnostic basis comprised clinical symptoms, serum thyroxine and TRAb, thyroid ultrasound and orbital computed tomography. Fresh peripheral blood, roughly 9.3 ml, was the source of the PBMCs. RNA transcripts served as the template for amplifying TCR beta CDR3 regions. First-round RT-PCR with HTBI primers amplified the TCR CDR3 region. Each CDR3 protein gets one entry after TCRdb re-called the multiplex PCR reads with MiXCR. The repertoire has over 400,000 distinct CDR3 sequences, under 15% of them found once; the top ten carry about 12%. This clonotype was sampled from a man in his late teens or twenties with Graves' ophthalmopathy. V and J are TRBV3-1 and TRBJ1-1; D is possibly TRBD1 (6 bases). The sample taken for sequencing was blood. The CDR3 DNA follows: TGTGCCAGCAGCCAAGAGGGGGGGCGTCCCACTGAAGCTTTCTTT. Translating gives CASSQEGGRPTEAFF.